A single sample gave rise to the 17 T cell receptor beta chains below, sequenced in a study of T cell responses to AZD1222 COVID-19 vaccine. Clones were read by immunoSEQ multiplex PCR, and TCRdb kept only the in-frame ones, dropping some. The table includes 200,000 or so clones, about 94% detected once. The source was peripheral blood, collected on day 0 of AZD1222 vaccination. The receptor source for this set is an adult in good health.

V gene TRBV27 combines with J gene TRBJ2-7; 9 bases match TRBD1. Germline-derived CDR1 and CDR2 are MNHEY and SMNVEV (reference sequence). V shed 3 bases, J shed 1 base, and the junction held 4 bases outside the gene matches. This CDR3 is built from 15 residues. CDR3 sequence (DNA): TGTGCCAGCAGTTTCGGACAGGGGATTTCCTACGAGCAGTACTTC. Encoded protein: CASSFGQGISYEQYF.

The rearrangement links TRBV12-3 or TRBV12-4 to TRBJ2-1; 7 bases are shared with TRBD2. The CDR3 length is 13 residues. After removal of 6 bases from V and 9 bases from J, the junction contained 8 bases not matched to a gene. The CDR3, as DNA: TGTGCCAGCAGAGCGGGAAGGCGGGCTGAGCAGTTCTTC. Its translation: CASRAGRRAEQFF.

V and J are TRBV27 and TRBJ2-2; D unresolved. The CDR3 has 13 residues. V was clipped by 6 bases and J by 4 bases, with 9 bases between them. Germline values: CDR1 MNHEY, CDR2 SMNVEV (reference sequence). DNA for the CDR3: TGTGCCAGCAGCATAAGTGGCACCGGGGAGCTGTTTTTT. Protein: CASSISGTGELFF.

V is TRBV5-6 and J is TRBJ2-7; D not resolved. The CDR3 has 12 residues. The V and J ends lost 3 bases and 3 bases respectively, with 7 bases between them. Germline CDR1 and CDR2: SGHDT and YYEEEE. This chain's CDR3 is CASSWSVYEQYF. The CDR3 nucleotides are TGTGCCAGCAGCTGGAGCGTCTACGAGCAGTACTTC.

The chain uses TRBV27 and TRBJ1-2; possible D gene TRBD1, 6 bases. V was clipped by 3 bases and J by 8 bases, with 13 bases between them. The CDR3 runs to 13 residues. From germline, CDR1 is MNHEY and CDR2 SMNVEV (reference sequence). The CDR3 DNA reads TGTGCCAGCAGTTTCGGGGGCCTGGACGGCTACACCTTC. Encoded protein: CASSFGGLDGYTF.

The chain carries TRBV18 and TRBJ1-1, with D perhaps TRBD1 (5 bases). With 4 bases removed from V and 2 bases from J, the gap between germline ends came to 14 bases. CDR1 is KGHSH, CDR2 LQKENI, per germline. The CDR3 has 15 residues. CDR3 bases: TGTGCCAGCTCACAACGGGGGGAGAAAAACACTGAAGCTTTCTTT. It yields the protein CASSQRGEKNTEAFF.

This chain uses TRBV30 with TRBJ2-7; 10 bases fit TRBD2. V trimming: 4 bases; J trimming: 2 bases; junction bases outside the gene matches: 5. Germline V gives CDR1 GTSNPN, CDR2 SVGIG (reference sequence). The CDR3 covers 14 residues. The CDR3 DNA reads as TGTGCCTGGAAGGGGACTAGCGCCGCCTACGAGCAGTACTTC. It translates to CAWKGTSAAYEQYF.

The gene calls are TRBV20-1 and TRBJ2-7; D remains unclear. V was cut by 3 bases and J by 6 bases, with 6 bases left in between. This CDR3 is 10 amino acids long. CDR1 is DFQATT, CDR2 SNEGSKA, per germline (reference sequence). The CDR3 sequence: CSARSVEQYF. The CDR3, as DNA: TGCAGTGCTAGGTCGGTCGAGCAGTACTTC.

This chain links TRBV19 with TRBJ1-2, with 9 bases that match TRBD1. This CDR3 comprises 14 residues. Trimming cost V 7 bases and J 2 bases; bases outside gene matches: 5. Germline V gene lookup returns CDR1 LNHDA and CDR2 SQIVND (reference sequence). CDR3 region: CASTPGTGNYGYTF. The CDR3 coding sequence is TGTGCCAGTACCCCCGGGACAGGGAACTATGGCTACACCTTC.

The V gene is TRBV5-4, the J gene TRBJ2-3; D might be TRBD1 (6 bases). V lost 3 bases to trimming and J lost 5 bases, with 10 bases between them. Germline V gene lookup returns CDR1 SGHNT and CDR2 YYREEE (reference sequence). CDR3 size: 13 residues. CDR3 bases: TGTGCCAGCAGCTCCTACAGGGTAGATACGCAGTATTTT. Its translation is CASSSYRVDTQYF. Together with reference TRBV5-4 and TRBJ2-3, the CDR3 gives the full variable domain: ETGVTQSPTHLIKTRGQQVTLRCSSQSGHNTVSWYQQALGQGPQFIFQYYREEENGRGNFPPRFSGLQFPNYSSELNVNALELDDSALYLCASSSYRVDTQYFGPGTRLTVL.

The chain links TRBV5-1 to TRBJ2-3; 10 nucleotides line up with TRBD2. The trim removed 0 bases at V and 4 bases at J, leaving 5 bases unmatched. Germline assignment: CDR1 SGHRS and CDR2 YFSETQ. CDR3 size: 16 residues. The CDR3, as DNA: TGCGCCAGCAGCTTGGCTCCTAGCGGGAGCCCAGATACGCAGTATTTT. Encoded protein: CASSLAPSGSPDTQYF. The full variable domain, with the rest looked up from reference TRBV5-1 and TRBJ2-3, is KAGVTQTPRYLIKTRGQQVTLSCSPISGHRSVSWYQQTPGQGLQFLFEYFSETQRNKGNFPGRFSGRQFSNSRSEMNVSTLELGDSALYLCASSLAPSGSPDTQYFGPGTRLTVL.

On this clone: This sample also contains other DNA sequences that code for the same CDR3. This sequence joins TRBV28 and TRBJ1-1, with 9 bases lining up with TRBD1. The CDR3 length is 17 residues. The ends lost 3 bases at V and 1 base at J; junction bases unmatched: 9. Germline values: CDR1 MDHEN, CDR2 SYDVKM. The CDR3 sequence: CASSFGTGFEWNTEAFF. As DNA, the CDR3 is TGTGCCAGCAGTTTCGGGACAGGGTTTGAGTGGAACACTGAAGCTTTCTTT.

In this sample, this clone turned up a few times. The chain has TRBV6-1 and TRBJ2-7, with unresolved D. V dropped 7 bases and J dropped 0 bases, with 13 bases sitting between them. The germline CDR1 and CDR2 sequences are MNHNS and SASEGT. The CDR3 is 14 amino acids. CDR3: CASTPSLLSYEQYF. The CDR3 bases are TGTGCCAGCACCCCATCCCTCCTCTCCTACGAGCAGTACTTC.

This chain links TRBV27 with TRBJ1-2, with D possibly being TRBD1 (6 bases). Germline lookup yields CDR1 MNHEY and CDR2 SMNVEV (reference sequence). The V gene lost 0 bases and the J gene lost 11 bases, with 13 bases spanning the gap. There are 13 residues in the CDR3. The CDR3 here is CASSLSYRVGYTF. The CDR3 DNA reads as TGTGCCAGCAGTTTATCGTACAGGGTGGGTTACACCTTC.

This clone has a single count. This chain links TRBV5-1 with TRBJ2-7; TRBD1 is a possible D gene (8 bases). V lost 4 bases to trimming and J lost 5 bases, with 16 bases between them. Germline V gene sequence: CDR1 SGHRS, CDR2 YFSETQ. The CDR3 runs to 14 residues. The CDR3 loop reads CASSSGQGGHEQYF. Here the CDR3 DNA reads TGCGCCAGCAGCAGTGGACAGGGAGGGCACGAGCAGTACTTC.

This clone was detected only once. The V and J genes are TRBV5-1 and TRBJ1-1; the D gene is possibly TRBD1 (5 bases). Trimming removed 1 base at V and 2 bases at J, with 9 bases between. The CDR3 sequence is 14 residues long. The germline V gene encodes CDR1 SGHRS and CDR2 YFSETQ. CDR3 coding DNA: TGCGCCAGCAGCTTGCCAGGGATAAACACTGAAGCTTTCTTT. Its translation: CASSLPGINTEAFF.

The chain uses TRBV29-1 and TRBJ2-3; perhaps TRBD1 as D (5 bases). CDR3 size: 13 residues. Germline CDR1 reads SQVTM; CDR2 reads ANQGSEA. V dropped 4 bases and J dropped 4 bases, with 12 bases sitting between them. CDR3 DNA sequence: TGCAGCGTTGTAGGCAGGGTGGCAGATACGCAGTATTTT. It specifies CSVVGRVADTQYF.